This T cell receptor (beta chain) was identified in a study of T-cell memory formation after mild COVID-19. The wider study: TCR clustering was largely donor specific. Study findings and constraints: Of the contracting clones, CD4+ ones lay mainly in CM and EM, and CD8+ ones in EMRA.

TCRdb independently ran MiXCR on the 5' RACE reads; one entry per CDR3 protein. The sample shows around 410,000 distinct CDR3 sequences, less than 25% of them seen only once. Turning to this clonotype: The antigen is undetermined.

Trimming removed 5 bases from V and 2 bases from J; junction bases left unmatched: 5. The germline V gene has CDR1 GTSNPN and CDR2 SVGIG (reference sequence). The CDR3 length is 13 residues. Sequenced: PBMCs or a T cell subset sorted from them (not recorded which). This rearrangement joins TRBV30 to TRBJ2-7; 8 positions agree with TRBD2. The TCR was taken from an adult woman who had mild COVID-19 (a few samples of this study predate the infection). Cell type and time point are not known. CDR3 coding DNA: TGTGCCTGGGGCTTAGCGGGAACCTACGAGCAGTACTTC. It yields the protein CAWGLAGTYEQYF.